The 20 T cell receptor beta chains reported below all come from one sample, sequenced in a study of T cell responses to AZD1222 COVID-19 vaccine (dated by TCRdb to 2020 to 2022). Libraries were constructed by the immunoSEQ multiplex PCR assay. TCRdb took over this immuneACCESS table, retaining in-frame rearrangements with V and J assigned. Such tables are incomplete; in checked studies, under half of the missing clones stem from an unresolved V gene, and the remainder is unexplained. In all, the sample holds approximately 200,000 clones, and less than 95% of those were seen once. The ten largest clones represent approximately 1.7% of the sample. The time point label here, explained by the study, means: about 28 days (+/-7) after the second vaccine dose. The treatment or condition label, as the study defines it: meningococcal conjugate vaccine given as trial control. The input for sequencing was peripheral blood, taken 28 days after the second dose of the MenACWY control vaccine. These receptors all come from an adult who received the MenACWY meningococcal vaccine as a control.

This clone was recorded only once. This rearrangement joins TRBV6-6 to TRBJ2-3; TRBD2 agrees at 7 bases. The CDR3 sequence is 16 residues long. Germline-derived CDR1 and CDR2 are MNHNY and SVGAGI (reference sequence). V was pared by 1 base and J by 0 bases, with 4 bases of the junction left unmatched. The CDR3 protein is CASSYWASGSTDTQYF. The CDR3, as DNA: TGTGCCAGCAGTTACTGGGCTAGCGGAAGCACAGATACGCAGTATTTT.

This clone was seen only once. This chain connects TRBV28 to TRBJ2-7, with 7 positions matching TRBD2. J gave up 0 bases and V 5 bases, and 10 bases lay outside the gene matches. Germline CDR1 reads MDHEN; CDR2 reads SYDVKM. The CDR3 contains 16 residues. CDR3 sequence (DNA): TGTGCCAGCAGTCCTCCCCGGGGGGACCTCTCCTACGAGCAGTACTTC. As protein: CASSPPRGDLSYEQYF.

The gene calls are TRBV28 and TRBJ1-6; TRBD1 might be the D (5 bases). Germline assignment: CDR1 MDHEN and CDR2 SYDVKM. V was clipped by 10 bases and J by 5 bases, with 12 bases between them. The CDR3 runs to 13 residues. In DNA form, the CDR3 reads TGTGCCACCGTGGACACCCATAATTCACCCCTCCACTTT. Translated, it gives CATVDTHNSPLHF.

The rearrangement links TRBV2 to TRBJ1-5; no clear D gene. The CDR3 contains 17 residues. The V gene's germline CDR1 is SNHLY and CDR2 FYNNEI. V shed 1 base and J shed 12 bases, with 25 bases lying between them. CDR3 sequence: CASSEGPGGLVARVQHF. CDR3 nucleotide sequence: TGTGCCAGCAGTGAAGGCCCAGGCGGATTAGTGGCTCGGGTCCAGCATTTT.

The J gene is TRBJ1-4, the V gene TRBV7-2; tentative D call: TRBD1 (5 bases). V lost 1 base and J 7 bases, leaving 13 bases between the germline ends. Germline CDR1 is SGHTA and CDR2 is FQGNSA. The CDR3 contains 15 residues. The CDR3 nucleotides read TGTGCCAGCAGCTTAGGTTCAGGGACGGGTGAAAAACTGTTTTTT. This codes for CASSLGSGTGEKLFF.

The genes are TRBV13 and TRBJ2-3; D might be TRBD2 (6 bases). CDR3 length equals 14 residues. Germline CDR1 and CDR2: PRHDT and FYEKMQ (reference sequence). The ends were cut back, 5 bases at V and 7 bases at J, with 16 bases in the middle. CDR3 in amino acids: CASSIGTRGNTQYF. The CDR3 nucleotides read TGTGCCAGCAGCATCGGGACCCGCGGGAATACGCAGTATTTT.

The chain is built from TRBV5-1 and TRBJ2-3; no reliable D call. Trimming took 1 base from V and 2 from J, leaving 8 bases between them. CDR1 and CDR2 (germline): SGHRS, YFSETQ. The CDR3 totals 14 residues. CDR3 in amino acids: CASSLMADTDTQYF. The DNA of the CDR3 is TGCGCCAGCAGCTTGATGGCAGACACAGATACGCAGTATTTT.

This clone came up a few times. The V and J genes are TRBV25-1 and TRBJ2-1; possibly TRBD2 for D (5 bases). Germline V CDR1 and CDR2: MGHDK, SYGVNS. This CDR3 has 15 residues. V dropped 6 bases and J dropped 6 bases, with 18 bases sitting between them. The CDR3 bases are TGTGCCAGCAGCTGGTTAGCCGGGGAGACCAATGAGCAGTTCTTC. Amino acids: CASSWLAGETNEQFF.

The chain is built from TRBV19 and TRBJ1-1; 9 bases map to TRBD1. The CDR3 is made up of 16 amino acids. Germline CDR1 is LNHDA and CDR2 is SQIVND (reference sequence). Trimming removed 4 bases from V and 4 bases from J; junction bases left unmatched: 10. In nucleotides, the CDR3 is TGTGCCAGTAGTAGAAGACAGGGGGTGACTGGCACTGAAGCTTTCTTT. Encoded protein: CASSRRQGVTGTEAFF. Variable domain in full (rest from reference TRBV19 and TRBJ1-1): DGGITQSPKYLFRKEGQNVTLSCEQNLNHDAMYWYRQDPGQGLRLIYYSQIVNDFQKGDIAEGYSVSREKKESFPLTVTSAQKNPTAFYLCASSRRQGVTGTEAFFGQGTRLTVV.

V gene TRBV7-3 combines with J gene TRBJ2-5, with 9 bases fitting TRBD1. Germline V gene lookup returns CDR1 SGHTA and CDR2 FQGTGA. The CDR3 has 16 amino acids. V lost 5 bases, J lost 2 bases, and 9 bases stayed unmatched. CDR3 in DNA: TGTGCCAGCAGCCCCGGACAGGGGCCTTTTCAAGAGACCCAGTACTTC. This codes for CASSPGQGPFQETQYF.

The chain uses TRBV28 and TRBJ1-2, with 9 bases that match TRBD1. The CDR3 has 15 residues. Per the germline V gene, CDR1 is MDHEN and CDR2 is SYDVKM. V lost 5 bases, J lost 7 bases, and 11 bases stayed unmatched. As DNA, the CDR3 is TGTGCCAGCAGTGCCGCGGACAGGGGTTTGAGTGGCTACACCTTC. As protein: CASSAADRGLSGYTF.

This chain joins TRBV29-1 and TRBJ2-7, with 7 bases that match TRBD1. This CDR3 is 14 amino acids long. In germline, CDR1 is SQVTM, CDR2 ANQGSEA. V was clipped by 5 bases and J by 1 base; unmatched bases: 8. The CDR3 nucleotides are TGCAGCGTTACCCCAGGGACAGATTCCTACGAGCAGTACTTC. This encodes CSVTPGTDSYEQYF.

The chain uses TRBV9 and TRBJ1-2, with a tentative D call TRBD1 (6 bases). Germline CDR1 and CDR2: SGDLS and YYNGEE. This CDR3 contains 16 residues. With 3 bases removed from V and 4 bases from J, the gap between germline ends came to 19 bases. CDR3 DNA sequence: TGTGCCAGCAGCGGCGGGATGGGGGGCGTAGGCTATGGCTACACCTTC. This sequence encodes CASSGGMGGVGYGYTF.

V usage is TRBV7-2 and J usage is TRBJ1-2; 10 bases align to TRBD1. Germline-derived CDR1 and CDR2 are SGHTA and FQGNSA. Unmatched junction bases numbered 11, after V lost 3 bases and J lost 4 bases. The CDR3 is made up of 17 amino acids. CDR3 residues: CASSFPGTGASGYGYTF. CDR3 sequence (DNA): TGTGCCAGCAGCTTTCCCGGGACAGGGGCTTCTGGCTATGGCTACACCTTC.

This clone is a singleton in its sample. The chain is built from TRBV18 and TRBJ2-5, with D perhaps TRBD1 or TRBD2 (5 bases each). Per germline, CDR1 KGHSH and CDR2 LQKENI. The CDR3 runs to 13 residues. V was trimmed by 0 bases and J by 3 bases, leaving 5 bases between them. The CDR3 here is CASSPPGEETQYF. CDR3 in DNA: TGTGCCAGCTCACCACCGGGGGAAGAGACCCAGTACTTC.

The chain has TRBV18 and TRBJ2-3; D remains unclear. Trimming took off 3 bases at V and 1 base at J, with 14 bases between the two ends. The germline V gene encodes CDR1 KGHSH and CDR2 LQKENI. This CDR3 contains 16 residues. CDR3 loop: CASSPLDLAGTDTQYF. The CDR3 coding sequence is TGTGCCAGCTCACCCCTCGACCTGGCTGGCACAGATACGCAGTATTTT.

This chain connects TRBV5-4 to TRBJ1-1; 7 bases fit TRBD1. This CDR3 is 14 amino acids long. V lost 4 bases, J lost 6 bases, and 9 bases stayed unmatched. Germline CDR1 and CDR2: SGHNT and YYREEE (reference sequence). CDR3 coding DNA: TGTGCCAGCAGCCCTGGACAGGCACGGGCTGAAGCTTTCTTT. It codes for CASSPGQARAEAFF.

The rearrangement links TRBV28 to TRBJ2-1; D uncertain. The CDR3 contains 13 residues. The germline V and J ends were trimmed by 3 bases and 4 bases, with 7 bases remaining between them. Germline loops: CDR1 MDHEN, CDR2 SYDVKM. CDR3 amino acids: CASSFGRYNEQFF. The CDR3 DNA is TGTGCCAGCAGTTTCGGCCGTTACAATGAGCAGTTCTTC.

The chain has TRBV29-1 and TRBJ2-5; D possibly corresponds to TRBD1 (6 bases). V was shortened by 0 bases and J by 6 bases, with 11 bases between the two germline ends. This CDR3 comprises 13 residues. Germline V gene sequence: CDR1 SQVTM, CDR2 ANQGSEA. The CDR3 DNA follows: TGCAGCGTTGAAGACAGGGGTCGGAAGACCCAGTACTTC. As protein: CSVEDRGRKTQYF.

The chain couples TRBV3-1 (or the pseudogene TRBV3-2) to TRBJ2-1; 12 bases agree with TRBD2. This CDR3 is built from 17 residues. Germline lookup yields CDR1 LGHDT and CDR2 YNNKEL (reference sequence). V trimming: 3 bases; J trimming: 6 bases; junction bases outside the gene matches: 9. CDR3 amino acids: CASSHDTTSGRRNEQFF. In nucleotides, the CDR3 is TGTGCCAGCAGCCACGACACCACTAGCGGGAGGCGCAATGAGCAGTTCTTC.